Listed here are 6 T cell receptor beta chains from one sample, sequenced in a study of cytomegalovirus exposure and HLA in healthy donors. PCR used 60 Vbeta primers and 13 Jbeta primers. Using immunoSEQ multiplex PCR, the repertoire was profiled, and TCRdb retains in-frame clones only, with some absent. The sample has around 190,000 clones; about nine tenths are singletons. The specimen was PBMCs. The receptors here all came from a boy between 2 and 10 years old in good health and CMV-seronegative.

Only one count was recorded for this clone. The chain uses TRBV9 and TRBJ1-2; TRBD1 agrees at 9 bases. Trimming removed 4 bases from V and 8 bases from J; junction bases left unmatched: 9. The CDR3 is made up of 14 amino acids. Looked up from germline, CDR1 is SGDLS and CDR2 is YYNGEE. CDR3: CASSSPGTGLGYTF. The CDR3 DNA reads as TGTGCCAGCAGCTCCCCCGGGACAGGGTTAGGCTACACCTTC. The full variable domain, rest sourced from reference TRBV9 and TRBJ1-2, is DSGVTQTPKHLITATGQRVTLRCSPRSGDLSVYWYQQSLDQGLQFLIQYYNGEERAKGNILERFSAQQFPDLHSELNLSSLELGDSALYFCASSSPGTGLGYTFGSGTRLTVV.

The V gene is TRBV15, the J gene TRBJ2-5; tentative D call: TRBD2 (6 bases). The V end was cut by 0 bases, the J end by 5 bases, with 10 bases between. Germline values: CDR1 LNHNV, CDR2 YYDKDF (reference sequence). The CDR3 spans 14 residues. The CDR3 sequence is CATSRETGGETQYF. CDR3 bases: TGTGCCACCAGCAGAGAAACCGGAGGGGAGACCCAGTACTTC.

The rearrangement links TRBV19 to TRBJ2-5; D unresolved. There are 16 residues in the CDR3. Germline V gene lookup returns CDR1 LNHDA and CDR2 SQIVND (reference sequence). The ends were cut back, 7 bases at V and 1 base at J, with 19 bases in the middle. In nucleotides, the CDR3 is TGTGCCAGTAAAGAAAGTAACAGCCCCCTCCAAGAGACCCAGTACTTC. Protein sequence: CASKESNSPLQETQYF.

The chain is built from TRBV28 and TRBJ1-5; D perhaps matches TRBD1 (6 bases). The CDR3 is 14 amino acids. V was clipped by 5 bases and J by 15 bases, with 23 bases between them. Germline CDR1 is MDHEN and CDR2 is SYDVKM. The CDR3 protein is CASSQAGAPEGGHF. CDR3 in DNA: TGTGCCAGCAGTCAGGCCGGGGCCCCTGAAGGGGGGCATTTT.

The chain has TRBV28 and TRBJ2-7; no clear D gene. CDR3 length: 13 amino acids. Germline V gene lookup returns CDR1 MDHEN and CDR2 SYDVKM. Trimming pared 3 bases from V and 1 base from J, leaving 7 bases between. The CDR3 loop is CASSFAGSYEQYF. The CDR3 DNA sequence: TGTGCCAGCAGTTTCGCAGGTTCCTACGAGCAGTACTTC.

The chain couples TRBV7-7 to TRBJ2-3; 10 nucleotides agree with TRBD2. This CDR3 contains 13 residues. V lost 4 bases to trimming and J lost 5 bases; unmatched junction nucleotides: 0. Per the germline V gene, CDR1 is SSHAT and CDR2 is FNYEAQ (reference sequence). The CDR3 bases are TGTGCCAGCAGCTGGACTAGCGGAGATACGCAGTATTTT. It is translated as CASSWTSGDTQYF.